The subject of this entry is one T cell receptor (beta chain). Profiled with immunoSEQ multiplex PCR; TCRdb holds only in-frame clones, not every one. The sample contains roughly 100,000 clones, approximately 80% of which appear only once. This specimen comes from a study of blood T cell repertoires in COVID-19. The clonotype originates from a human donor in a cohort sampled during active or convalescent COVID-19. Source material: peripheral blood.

The CDR3 DNA is TGTGCCAGCAGCGCCCGACAGGGCTACACTGAAGCTTTCTTT. Translation: CASSARQGYTEAFF. The chain is built from TRBV11-3 and TRBJ1-1, with TRBD1 matching over 7 bases. This CDR3 contains 14 residues. Germline V lookup: CDR1 SGHNT, CDR2 YENEEA. Trimming cost V 5 bases and J 3 bases; bases outside gene matches: 6.